The sequence of this TCR beta chain was determined in a study of T-cell reconstitution after alpha-beta-depleted transplantation in children. The library targeted TCRbeta and was prepared with unique molecular identifiers. TCRdb reprocessed the PCR reads with MiXCR, giving one entry per CDR3 protein. There are around 250,000 distinct CDR3 sequences in the sample; roughly 8.2% occur only once, and less than 8% lies in the top ten. This clonotype has at least ten counts. Its antigen is currently unknown. Overall study results and limits: One year after transplant, T-cell counts and diversity came mostly from newly produced T cells.

CDR3 size: 21 residues. CDR1 LGHNA and CDR2 YSLEER come from the germline V gene. The J segment lost 2 bases and the V segment lost 1 base, leaving 18 bases of the junction unmatched. The chain uses TRBV4-3 and TRBJ2-7; 12 bases agree with TRBD2. The sequence was collected from a male patient younger than 18 who had a stem cell transplant for acute lymphoblastic leukemia, so the T cells may come from the graft donor. The input for sequencing was PBMCs, mostly from graft donor cells, taken 180 days after TCRalphabeta/CD19-depleted stem cell transplant. This CDR3 reads CASSQVPPSRARLAGAYEQYF. Written as DNA, the CDR3 is TGCGCCAGCAGCCAAGTACCCCCATCCCGGGCAAGACTAGCGGGAGCCTACGAGCAGTACTTC.